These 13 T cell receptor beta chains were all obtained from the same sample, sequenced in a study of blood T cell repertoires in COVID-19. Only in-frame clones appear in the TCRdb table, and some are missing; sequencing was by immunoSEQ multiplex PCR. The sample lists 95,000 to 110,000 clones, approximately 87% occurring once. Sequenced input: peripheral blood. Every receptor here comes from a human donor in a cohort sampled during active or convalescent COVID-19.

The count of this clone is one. The CDR3 bases are TGTGCCATCCGCGGCGCAGGGGGATACAATGAGCAGTTCTTC. Amino acid sequence: CAIRGAGGYNEQFF. The chain carries TRBV10-3 and TRBJ2-1; 7 bases are a match to TRBD1. Germline lookup yields CDR1 ENHRY and CDR2 SYGVKD. This CDR3 has 14 amino acids. The trim removed 8 bases at V and 4 bases at J, leaving 8 bases unmatched.

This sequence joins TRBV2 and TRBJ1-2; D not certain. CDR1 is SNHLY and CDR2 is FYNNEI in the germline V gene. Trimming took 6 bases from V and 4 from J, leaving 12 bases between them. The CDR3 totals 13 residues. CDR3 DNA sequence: TGTGCCAGCAGCAGGTCGGCAGTCTATGGCTACACCTTC. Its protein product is CASSRSAVYGYTF.

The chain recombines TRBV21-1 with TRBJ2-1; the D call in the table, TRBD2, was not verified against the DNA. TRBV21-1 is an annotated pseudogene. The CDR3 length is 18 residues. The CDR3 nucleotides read TGTGCCAGCAGCCAAGGGACTAGCGGGAAGGTTTCCTACAATGAGCAGTTCTTC. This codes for CASSQGTSGKVSYNEQFF.

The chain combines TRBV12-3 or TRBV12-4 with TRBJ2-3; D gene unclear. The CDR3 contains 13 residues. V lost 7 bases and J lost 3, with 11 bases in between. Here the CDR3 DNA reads TGTGCCAGCACTCTAGGTGGGACAGATACGCAGTATTTT. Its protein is CASTLGGTDTQYF.

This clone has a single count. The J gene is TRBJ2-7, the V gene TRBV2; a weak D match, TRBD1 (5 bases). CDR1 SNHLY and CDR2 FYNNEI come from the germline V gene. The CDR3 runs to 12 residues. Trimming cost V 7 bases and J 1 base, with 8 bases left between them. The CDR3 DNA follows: TGTGCCAGCACGCACAGGTCCTACGAGCAGTACTTC. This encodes CASTHRSYEQYF.

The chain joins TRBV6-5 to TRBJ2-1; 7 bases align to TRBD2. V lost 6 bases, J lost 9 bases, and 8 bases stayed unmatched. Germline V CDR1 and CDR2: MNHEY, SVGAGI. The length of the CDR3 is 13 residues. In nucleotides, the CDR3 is TGTGCCAGCAGAGCTGGACTAGTCGGTGAGCAGTTCTTC. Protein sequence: CASRAGLVGEQFF.

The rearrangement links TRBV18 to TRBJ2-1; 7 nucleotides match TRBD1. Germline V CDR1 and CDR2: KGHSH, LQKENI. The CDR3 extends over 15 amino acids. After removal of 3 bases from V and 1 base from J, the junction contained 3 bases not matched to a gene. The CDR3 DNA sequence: TGTGCCAGCTCACCGGACAGGATGTCCTACAATGAGCAGTTCTTC. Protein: CASSPDRMSYNEQFF.

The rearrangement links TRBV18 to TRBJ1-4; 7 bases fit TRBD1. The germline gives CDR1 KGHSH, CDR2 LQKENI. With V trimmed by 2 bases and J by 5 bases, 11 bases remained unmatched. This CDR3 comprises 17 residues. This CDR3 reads CASSPAIPGQRNEKLFF. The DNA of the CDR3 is TGTGCCAGCTCACCAGCTATCCCGGGACAGAGAAATGAAAAACTGTTTTTT.

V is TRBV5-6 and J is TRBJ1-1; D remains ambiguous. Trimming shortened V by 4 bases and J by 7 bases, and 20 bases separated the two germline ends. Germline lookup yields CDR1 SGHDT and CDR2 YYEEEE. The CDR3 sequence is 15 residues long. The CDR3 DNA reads TGTGCCAGCAGCCCGAATTTCGGTAGTATCGGTGAAGCTTTCTTT. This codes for CASSPNFGSIGEAFF. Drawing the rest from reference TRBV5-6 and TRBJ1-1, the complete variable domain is DAGVTQSPTHLIKTRGQQVTLRCSPKSGHDTVSWYQQALGQGPQFIFQYYEEEERQRGNFPDRFSGHQFPNYSSELNVNALLLGDSALYLCASSPNFGSIGEAFFGQGTRLTVV.

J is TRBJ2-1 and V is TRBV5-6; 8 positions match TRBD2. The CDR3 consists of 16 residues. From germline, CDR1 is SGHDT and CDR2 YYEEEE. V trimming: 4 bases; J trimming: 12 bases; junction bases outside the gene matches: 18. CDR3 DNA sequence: TGTGCCAGCAGCCGAGACACTAGCGGAGGGACCGGACGGCAGTTCTTC. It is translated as CASSRDTSGGTGRQFF.

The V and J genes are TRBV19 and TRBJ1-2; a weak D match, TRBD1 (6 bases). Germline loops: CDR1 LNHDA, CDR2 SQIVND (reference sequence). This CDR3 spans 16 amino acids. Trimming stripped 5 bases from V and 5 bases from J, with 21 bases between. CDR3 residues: CASSATGLIGWYGYTF. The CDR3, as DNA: TGTGCCAGTAGTGCAACAGGGCTGATAGGTTGGTATGGCTACACCTTC.

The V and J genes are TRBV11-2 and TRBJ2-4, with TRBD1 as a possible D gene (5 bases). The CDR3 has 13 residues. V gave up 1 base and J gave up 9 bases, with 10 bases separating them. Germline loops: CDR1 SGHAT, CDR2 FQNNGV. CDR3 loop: CASSLGGQGIQYF. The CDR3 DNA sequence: TGTGCCAGCAGCTTAGGCGGTCAGGGCATTCAGTACTTC.

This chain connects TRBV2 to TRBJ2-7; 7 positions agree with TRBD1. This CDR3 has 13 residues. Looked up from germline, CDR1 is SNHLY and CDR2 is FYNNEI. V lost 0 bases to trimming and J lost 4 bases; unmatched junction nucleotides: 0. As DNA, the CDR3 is TGTGCCAGCAGTGAAGCGGGACAGTACGAGCAGTACTTC. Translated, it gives CASSEAGQYEQYF.